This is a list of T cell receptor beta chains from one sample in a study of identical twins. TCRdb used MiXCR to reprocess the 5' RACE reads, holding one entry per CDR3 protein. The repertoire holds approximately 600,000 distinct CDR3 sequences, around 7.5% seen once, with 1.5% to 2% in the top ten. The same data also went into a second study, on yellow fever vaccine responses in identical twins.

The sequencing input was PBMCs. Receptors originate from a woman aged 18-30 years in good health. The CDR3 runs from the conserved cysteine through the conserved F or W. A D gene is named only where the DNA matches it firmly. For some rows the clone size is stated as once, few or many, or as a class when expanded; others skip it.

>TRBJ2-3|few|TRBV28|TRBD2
CASSSFAGGSDTQYF
TGTGCCAGCAGTTCGTTCGCGGGGGGGTCAGATACGCAGTATTTT
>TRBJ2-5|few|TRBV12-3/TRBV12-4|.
CASSFLEIQETQYF
TGTGCCAGCAGTTTCCTAGAGATCCAAGAGACCCAGTACTTC
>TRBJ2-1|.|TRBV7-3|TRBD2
CASSLTGTSGASSYNEQFF
TGTGCCAGCAGCTTAACGGGGACTAGCGGGGCTAGCTCCTACAATGAGCAGTTCTTC
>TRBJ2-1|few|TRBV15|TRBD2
CATSRDNGGGAYNEQFF
TGTGCCACCAGCAGAGATAATGGCGGGGGGGCCTACAATGAGCAGTTCTTC
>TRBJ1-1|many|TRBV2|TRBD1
CASTLLTGDTEAFF
TGTGCCAGCACCTTACTGACAGGGGATACTGAAGCTTTCTTT
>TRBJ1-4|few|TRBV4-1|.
CASSPGAATNEKLFF
TGCGCCAGCAGCCCCGGGGCCGCAACTAATGAAAAACTGTTTTTT
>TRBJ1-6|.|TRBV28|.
CASSRLTAQSYNSPLHF
TGTGCCAGCAGTCGGTTGACAGCCCAATCCTATAATTCACCCCTCCACTTT
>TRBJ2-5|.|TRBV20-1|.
CSASHFPQETQYF
TGCAGTGCTAGCCATTTCCCTCAAGAGACCCAGTACTTC
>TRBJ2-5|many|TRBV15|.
CATSRVRRTGQETQYF
TGTGCCACCAGCAGAGTACGAAGAACGGGGCAAGAGACCCAGTACTTC
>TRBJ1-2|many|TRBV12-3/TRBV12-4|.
CASSPWSGDYGYTF
TGTGCCAGCAGCCCTTGGTCAGGGGACTATGGCTACACCTTC
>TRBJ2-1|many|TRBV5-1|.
CASSPLRGGANNEQFF
TGCGCCAGCAGCCCGCTGAGGGGCGGGGCAAACAATGAGCAGTTCTTC